This T cell receptor beta chain emerged from a study of cytomegalovirus exposure and HLA in healthy donors. The germline V gene has CDR1 WSHSY and CDR2 SAAADI. V was cut by 6 bases and J by 5 bases, with 13 bases left in between. CDR3 length equals 13 residues. Libraries were prepared by immunoSEQ multiplex PCR; TCRdb keeps only in-frame clonotypes and omits some of them. This sample has about 150,000 clones; roughly nine tenths occur once, and the top ten carry under 0.8%. The sequencing input was PBMCs. J is TRBJ2-5 and V is TRBV10-2; TRBD2 is a possible D gene (8 bases). This receptor was taken from a man in his late teens or twenties in good health and CMV-seronegative. CDR3 bases: TGCGCCAGCAGATTAGCGGGACAGGAGACCCAGTACTTC. Its protein is CASRLAGQETQYF.